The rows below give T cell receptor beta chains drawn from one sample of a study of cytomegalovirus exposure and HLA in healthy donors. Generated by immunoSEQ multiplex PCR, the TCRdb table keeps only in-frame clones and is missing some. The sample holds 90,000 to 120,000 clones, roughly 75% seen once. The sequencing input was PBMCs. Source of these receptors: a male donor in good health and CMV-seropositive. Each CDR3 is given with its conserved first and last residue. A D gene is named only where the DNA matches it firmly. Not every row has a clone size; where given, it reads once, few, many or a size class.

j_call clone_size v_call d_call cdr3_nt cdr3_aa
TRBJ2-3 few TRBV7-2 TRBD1 TGTGCCAGCAGCTTAGGGACAGGACCAAGCCAGGGGTATTTT CASSLGTGPSQGYF
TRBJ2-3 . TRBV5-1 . TGCGCCAGCAGCTTGGCGACTACTTCAGATACGCAGTATTTT CASSLATTSDTQYF
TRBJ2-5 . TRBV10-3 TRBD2 TGTGCCATCAGTGAGTCATTGCGGGGGGGCCCTCAGACCCAGTACTTC CAISESLRGGPQTQYF
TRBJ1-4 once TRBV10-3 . TGTGCCATCAGTGACCTCGTTGCGGGCGATGAAAAACTGTTTTTT CAISDLVAGDEKLFF
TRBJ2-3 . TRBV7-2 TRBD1 TGTGCCAGCAGCTTAGGGGACAGGGGGCCGGCAGATACGCAGTATTTT CASSLGDRGPADTQYF
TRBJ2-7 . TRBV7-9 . TGTGCCAGCAGCTTAGGGCAGGGGTTTCACGAGCAGTACTTC CASSLGQGFHEQYF
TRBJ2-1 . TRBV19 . TGTGCCAGTAGAGGTGGCGGGACAGCATTTAACAATGAGCAGTTCTTC CASRGGGTAFNNEQFF
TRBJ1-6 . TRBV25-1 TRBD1 TGTGCCAGCAGTGAATGGGGGGACAGTACGAGCCTCCACTTT CASSEWGDSTSLHF
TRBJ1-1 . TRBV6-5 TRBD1 TGTGCCAGCAGCCAGGGGGCGGACACTGAAGCTTTCTTT CASSQGADTEAFF
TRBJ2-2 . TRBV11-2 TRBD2 TGTGCCAGCAGCCCCTCGGGAGGGTACAGCACCGGGGAGCTGTTTTTT CASSPSGGYSTGELFF
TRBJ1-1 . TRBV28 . TGTGCCAGCAGTCCCACCTTCGGGGGAAAGGCTGAAGCTTTCTTT CASSPTFGGKAEAFF
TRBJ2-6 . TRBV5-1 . TGCGCCAGCAGCTTGGTGTCGGGAGCAGGGGCCAACGTCCTGACTTTC CASSLVSGAGANVLTF
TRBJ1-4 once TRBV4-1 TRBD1 TGCGCCAGCAGCCAAGGCCCCACAGGGGGCTATGAAAAACTGTTTTTT CASSQGPTGGYEKLFF
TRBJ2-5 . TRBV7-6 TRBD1 TGTGCCAGCAGGGCTACAGGGGGAATCGAGACCCAGTACTTC CASRATGGIETQYF
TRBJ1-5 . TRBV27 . TGTGCCAGCAGTTGGGACAAACAACAGCCCCAGCATTTT CASSWDKQQPQHF